A single sample gave rise to the 18 T cell receptor beta chains below, sequenced in a study of cytomegalovirus exposure and HLA in healthy donors. PCR employed 60 Vbeta and 13 Jbeta primers. Generated by immunoSEQ multiplex PCR, the TCRdb table keeps only in-frame clones and is missing some. The table records approximately 110,000 clones, around 62% of them present only once. Sequenced: PBMCs. Receptor source: a man aged 25 to 40 in good health and CMV-seropositive.

The gene calls are TRBV27 and TRBJ1-6, with D hard to call. V lost 6 bases and J 8 bases, leaving 17 bases between the germline ends. The CDR3 consists of 15 residues. CDR1 is MNHEY and CDR2 is SMNVEV in the germline V gene (reference sequence). The CDR3 loop reads CASRDGLSLDSPLHF. CDR3 coding DNA: TGTGCCAGCAGGGACGGACTGTCCCTCGATTCACCCCTCCACTTT.

The chain couples TRBV10-3 to TRBJ1-3; possible D gene TRBD1, 5 bases. This CDR3 region has 16 residues. V gave up 3 bases and J gave up 0 bases, with 12 bases separating them. The germline V gene has CDR1 ENHRY and CDR2 SYGVKD. CDR3 nucleotides: TGTGCCATCAGTGACCCGAGCAGGGACTCTGGAAACACCATATATTTT. Its translation is CAISDPSRDSGNTIYF.

The chain couples TRBV29-1 to TRBJ2-7; 9 positions match TRBD2. CDR1 is SQVTM and CDR2 is ANQGSEA in the germline V gene. The CDR3 is 12 amino acids. The trim removed 8 bases at V and 5 bases at J, leaving 7 bases unmatched. The CDR3 sequence: CSSTSGSHEQYF. CDR3 sequence (DNA): TGCAGCTCAACTAGCGGGTCCCACGAGCAGTACTTC.

This chain joins TRBV5-1 and TRBJ2-5; 10 bases match TRBD2. CDR3 length: 16 residues. The germline CDR1 and CDR2 sequences are SGHRS and YFSETQ. Germline trimming cut 2 bases from V and 3 bases from J; bases unmatched to any gene: 7. CDR3 in DNA: TGCGCCAGCAGCTTCCCGCAGCGGGGGGGAGAAGAGACCCAGTACTTC. Its protein product is CASSFPQRGGEETQYF. Complete variable domain (other parts from reference TRBV5-1 and TRBJ2-5): KAGVTQTPRYLIKTRGQQVTLSCSPISGHRSVSWYQQTPGQGLQFLFEYFSETQRNKGNFPGRFSGRQFSNSRSEMNVSTLELGDSALYLCASSFPQRGGEETQYFGPGTRLLVL.

The chain has TRBV13 and TRBJ2-7; D is unclear. V was cut by 3 bases and J by 6 bases, with 9 bases left in between. The length of the CDR3 is 12 residues. Germline CDR1 and CDR2: PRHDT and FYEKMQ (reference sequence). The DNA for the CDR3 is TGTGCCAGCAGCTTTGTGGCCCCCGAGCAGTACTTC. Its translation is CASSFVAPEQYF.

The chain couples TRBV30 to TRBJ1-1; D unclear. V lost 0 bases and J lost 4, with 9 bases in between. CDR3 length: 13 residues. Germline V CDR1 and CDR2: GTSNPN, SVGIG (reference sequence). The CDR3 protein is CAWSVRSGTEAFF. The DNA of the CDR3 is TGTGCCTGGAGTGTGCGGTCTGGCACTGAAGCTTTCTTT.

CDR3 protein: CASSSSPLAEQFF. In nucleotides, the CDR3 is TGTGCCAGCAGCTCCTCACCGCTAGCGGAGCAGTTCTTC. The chain is built from TRBV6-6 and TRBJ2-1; the D gene is possibly TRBD2 (6 bases). This CDR3 contains 13 residues. Germline CDR1 reads MNHNY; CDR2 reads SVGAGI (reference sequence). Trimming pared 6 bases from V and 10 bases from J, leaving 16 bases between.

The gene calls are TRBV6-1 and TRBJ1-6; 8 bases line up with TRBD1. Germline V CDR1 and CDR2: MNHNS, SASEGT. CDR3 length: 15 residues. V lost 7 bases, J lost 1 base, and 3 bases stayed unmatched. CDR3 loop: CASNQGASYNSPLHF. CDR3 in DNA: TGTGCCAGCAACCAGGGGGCATCCTATAATTCACCCCTCCACTTT.

The rearrangement joins TRBV5-1 to TRBJ2-5; D perhaps matches TRBD1 (5 bases). There are 15 residues in the CDR3. Trimming removed 4 bases at V and 5 bases at J, with 18 bases between. CDR1 and CDR2 (germline): SGHRS, YFSETQ. The CDR3 reads CASSDFQGLGETQYF. DNA of the CDR3: TGCGCCAGCAGCGACTTCCAGGGTCTGGGGGAGACCCAGTACTTC.

V usage is TRBV5-1 and J usage is TRBJ1-1; D gene ambiguous. The V gene lost 0 bases and the J gene lost 1 base, with 4 bases spanning the gap. The CDR3 sequence is 13 residues long. Per germline, CDR1 SGHRS and CDR2 YFSETQ. CDR3 bases: TGCGCCAGCAGCTTGGTTCGGAACACTGAAGCTTTCTTT. Translating gives CASSLVRNTEAFF.

The chain links TRBV4-2 to TRBJ2-7; the D gene is possibly TRBD1 (6 bases). The CDR3 spans 16 residues. Germline CDR1 is LGHNA and CDR2 is YNFKEQ. Trimming left V 0 bases short and J 6 bases short, with 18 bases between. Written as DNA, the CDR3 is TGTGCCAGCAGCCAAGATGGGGACATAGTGCTTGGCGAGCAGTACTTC. Translation gives CASSQDGDIVLGEQYF.

This clone was seen a few times. V gene TRBV18 combines with J gene TRBJ2-7; TRBD1 matches 9 bases. V was pared by 3 bases and J by 4 bases, with 7 bases of the junction left unmatched. CDR1 is KGHSH, CDR2 LQKENI, per germline. This CDR3 comprises 15 residues. The CDR3 nucleotides read TGTGCCAGCTCACCTCCGGGACAGGGAGGGTACGAGCAGTACTTC. Protein sequence: CASSPPGQGGYEQYF. Full variable domain (missing parts from reference TRBV18 and TRBJ2-7): NAGVMQNPRHLVRRRGQEARLRCSPMKGHSHVYWYRQLPEEGLKFMVYLQKENIIDESGMPKERFSAEFPKEGPSILRIQQVVRGDSAAYFCASSPPGQGGYEQYFGPGTRLTVT.

This clone was seen only once. The chain couples TRBV7-9 to TRBJ1-1; TRBD1 agrees at 12 bases. Germline trimming cut 5 bases from V and 11 bases from J; bases unmatched to any gene: 12. CDR1 SEHNR and CDR2 FQNEAQ come from the germline V gene (reference sequence). The CDR3 has 15 residues. The CDR3 bases are TGTGCCAGCAGCGGGAGACTGGGACAGGGGGCTGGCGCTTTCTTT. Amino acids: CASSGRLGQGAGAFF.

This clone was counted between two and nine times. The chain couples TRBV5-3 to TRBJ1-5; D might be TRBD1 (5 bases). TRBV5-3 is classed as an ORF, of uncertain function. V was shortened by 4 bases and J by 3 bases, with 11 bases between the two germline ends. This CDR3 contains 14 residues. The CDR3 here is CARSPCRDNQPQHF. The CDR3 DNA reads TGTGCCAGAAGCCCGTGCAGGGACAATCAGCCCCAGCATTTT.

The chain carries TRBV7-2 and TRBJ1-1; 7 positions match TRBD1. CDR1 is SGHTA and CDR2 is FQGNSA in the germline V gene. The CDR3 extends over 14 amino acids. The trim removed 2 bases at V and 7 bases at J, leaving 7 bases unmatched. The DNA for the CDR3 is TGTGCCAGCAGCTTAAATAGGGGGCCCGGTGAAGCTTTCTTT. This codes for CASSLNRGPGEAFF.

The CDR3 protein is CASSRQLTSTDTQYF. The DNA for the CDR3 is TGTGCCAGCAGTCGACAGCTGACTAGCACAGATACGCAGTATTTT. The chain is built from TRBV6-5 and TRBJ2-3; D perhaps matches TRBD1 (5 bases). The V and J ends lost 5 bases and 0 bases respectively, with 12 bases between them. The CDR3 is made up of 15 amino acids. CDR1 and CDR2 from the germline V gene are MNHEY and SVGAGI.

The J gene is TRBJ1-5, the V gene TRBV7-6, with a tentative D call TRBD1 (6 bases). The V gene lost 2 bases and the J gene lost 1 base, with 6 bases spanning the gap. Germline lookup yields CDR1 SGHVS and CDR2 FNYEAQ. There are 14 residues in the CDR3. The CDR3 region is CASSLQGSNQPQHF. The DNA for the CDR3 is TGTGCCAGCAGCTTACAGGGGAGCAATCAGCCCCAGCATTTT.

The V and J genes are TRBV19 and TRBJ1-3, with 7 bases aligning to TRBD1. This CDR3 contains 13 residues. Trimming removed 8 bases from V and 2 bases from J; junction bases left unmatched: 3. Germline V gene lookup returns CDR1 LNHDA and CDR2 SQIVND (reference sequence). This chain's CDR3 is CASGTGAGNTIYF. The CDR3 DNA reads TGTGCCAGTGGTACAGGGGCTGGAAACACCATATATTTT.